These T cell receptor beta chains were read from a single sample in a study of control samples from healthy donors and cancer patients. TCRdb's copy holds only in-frame clones and misses some; the assay was immunoSEQ multiplex PCR. The repertoire has 25,000 to 35,000 clones, more than 75% of them found once; the top ten carry about 1.5%. Specimen: PBMCs. The receptor source for this set is a woman aged 35 to 49 with lung cancer. Each CDR3 is given with its conserved first and last residue. Fields, in order: V gene, clone size, J gene, D gene, CDR3 protein, CDR3 DNA. D genes are given only for firm matches. Clone size is shown for a subset of rows, as once, few, many or a class of expanded clone.

>TRBV27|few|TRBJ2-1|TRBD2
CASSSRGGGPSYNEQFF
TGTGCCAGCAGTTCTCGGGGCGGGGGGCCATCCTACAATGAGCAGTTCTTC
>TRBV4-1|NA|TRBJ1-2|TRBD1
CASSQGDLRGDYGYTF
TGCGCCAGCAGTCAGGGGGACCTACGAGGGGACTATGGCTACACCTTC
>TRBV2|NA|TRBJ1-4|TRBD1
CASRGTGLEKLFF
TGTGCCAGCAGGGGGACAGGGCTCGAAAAACTGTTTTTT
>TRBV4-2|NA|TRBJ1-2|NA
CASSRPGTPWDYTF
TGTGCCAGCAGCCGGCCCGGGACGCCTTGGGACTACACCTTC
>TRBV30|NA|TRBJ1-1|NA
CAFGDWEAFF
TGTGCCTTTGGGGACTGGGAAGCTTTCTTT
>TRBV24-1|NA|TRBJ1-5|TRBD1
CATSDPARGEGQPQHF
TGTGCCACCAGTGACCCCGCCAGGGGGGAAGGTCAGCCCCAGCATTTT
>TRBV18|few|TRBJ2-7|NA
CASSPVTRGEQYF
TGTGCCAGCTCACCAGTGACCCGGGGCGAGCAGTACTTC
>TRBV2|NA|TRBJ1-1|TRBD1
CASSGQSTGTEAFF
TGTGCCAGCAGTGGACAATCGACAGGGACAGAAGCTTTCTTT
>TRBV27|NA|TRBJ1-2|NA
CASSPSGNYGYTF
TGTGCCAGCAGCCCGAGCGGGAACTATGGCTACACCTTC
>TRBV5-1|few|TRBJ2-7|TRBD2
CASSPGLAGGLSYEQYF
TGCGCCAGCAGCCCCGGACTAGCGGGGGGGCTCTCCTACGAGCAGTACTTC
>TRBV4-1|NA|TRBJ1-2|NA
CASSQEQGRAIYGGYTF
TGCGCCAGCAGCCAAGAGCAGGGTCGGGCGATTTATGGCGGCTACACCTTC
>TRBV4-1|NA|TRBJ1-2|NA
CASSQEVGGSGGYTF
TGCGCCAGCAGCCAAGAGGTTGGAGGGTCGGGTGGCTACACCTTC
>TRBV2|NA|TRBJ2-7|NA
CAINRDYEQYF
TGTGCCATAAACAGGGATTACGAGCAGTACTTC
>TRBV18|NA|TRBJ1-1|NA
CASSPQGTEAFF
TGTGCCAGCTCACCACAGGGCACTGAAGCTTTCTTT
>TRBV29-1|NA|TRBJ2-5|TRBD2
CSVGTRETQYF
TGCAGCGTTGGGACTAGAGAGACCCAGTACTTC